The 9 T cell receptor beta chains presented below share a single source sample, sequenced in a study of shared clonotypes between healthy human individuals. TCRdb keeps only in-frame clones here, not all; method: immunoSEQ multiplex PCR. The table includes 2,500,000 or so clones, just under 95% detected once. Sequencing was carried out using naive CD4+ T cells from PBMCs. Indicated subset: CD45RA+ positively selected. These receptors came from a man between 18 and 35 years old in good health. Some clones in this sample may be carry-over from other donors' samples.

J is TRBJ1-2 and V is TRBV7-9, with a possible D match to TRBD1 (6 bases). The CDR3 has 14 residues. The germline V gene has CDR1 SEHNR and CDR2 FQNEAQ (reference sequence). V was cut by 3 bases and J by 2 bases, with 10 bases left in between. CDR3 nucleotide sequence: TGTGCCAGCAGCTTCCAGGGGAGGAACTATGGCTACACCTTC. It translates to CASSFQGRNYGYTF.

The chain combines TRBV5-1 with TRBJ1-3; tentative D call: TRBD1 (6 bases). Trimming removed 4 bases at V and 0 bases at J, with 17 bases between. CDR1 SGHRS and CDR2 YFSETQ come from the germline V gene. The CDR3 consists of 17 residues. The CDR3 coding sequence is TGCGCCAGCAGCCCGGGAGGGGGGCAGTTCTCTGGAAACACCATATATTTT. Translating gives CASSPGGGQFSGNTIYF.

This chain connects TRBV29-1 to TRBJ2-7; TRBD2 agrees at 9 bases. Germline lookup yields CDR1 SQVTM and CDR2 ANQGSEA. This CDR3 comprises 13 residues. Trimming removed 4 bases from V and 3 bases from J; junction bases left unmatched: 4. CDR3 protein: CSVAGTSNYEQYF. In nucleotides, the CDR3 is TGCAGCGTTGCCGGGACTAGCAACTACGAGCAGTACTTC.

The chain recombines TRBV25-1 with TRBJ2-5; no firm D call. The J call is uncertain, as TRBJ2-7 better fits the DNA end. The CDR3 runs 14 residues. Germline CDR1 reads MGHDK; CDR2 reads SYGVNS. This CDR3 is CASSESANLYEQYF. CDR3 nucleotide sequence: TGTGCCAGCAGTGAATCGGCCAACCTCTACGAGCAGTACTTC.

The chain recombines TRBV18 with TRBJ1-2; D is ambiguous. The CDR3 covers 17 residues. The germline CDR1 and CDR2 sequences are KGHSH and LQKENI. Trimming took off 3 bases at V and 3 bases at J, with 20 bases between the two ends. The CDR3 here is CASSPQRVSGTDYGYTF. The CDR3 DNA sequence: TGTGCCAGCTCACCGCAGAGGGTAAGCGGTACAGACTATGGCTACACCTTC.

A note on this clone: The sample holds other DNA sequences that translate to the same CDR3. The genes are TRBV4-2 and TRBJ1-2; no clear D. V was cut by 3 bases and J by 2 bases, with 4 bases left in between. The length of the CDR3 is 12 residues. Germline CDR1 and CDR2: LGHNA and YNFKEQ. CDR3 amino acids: CASSQGNYGYTF. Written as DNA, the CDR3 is TGTGCCAGCAGCCAGGGAAACTATGGCTACACCTTC.

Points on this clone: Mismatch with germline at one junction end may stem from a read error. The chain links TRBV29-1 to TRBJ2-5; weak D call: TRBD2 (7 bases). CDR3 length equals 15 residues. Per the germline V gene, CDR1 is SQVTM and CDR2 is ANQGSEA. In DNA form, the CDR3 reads TGCAGCGTTAAGGGGGGGCAGCACTACCAGGAGACCCAGTACTTC. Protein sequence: CSVKGGQHYQETQYF. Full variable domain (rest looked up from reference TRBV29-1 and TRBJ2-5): SAVISQKPSRDICQRGTSLTIQCQVDSQVTMMFWYRQQPGQSLTLIATANQGSEATYESGFVIDKFPISRPNLTFSTLTVSNMSPEDSSIYLCSVKGGQHYQETQYFGPGTRLLVL.

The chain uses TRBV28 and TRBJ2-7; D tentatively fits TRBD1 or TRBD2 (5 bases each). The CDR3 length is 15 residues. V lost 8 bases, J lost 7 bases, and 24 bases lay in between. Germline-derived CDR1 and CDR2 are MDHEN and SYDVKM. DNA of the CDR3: TGTGCCAGCCACCGGGACGTAGGTTGGGTTCGTGAGCAGTACTTC. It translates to CASHRDVGWVREQYF.

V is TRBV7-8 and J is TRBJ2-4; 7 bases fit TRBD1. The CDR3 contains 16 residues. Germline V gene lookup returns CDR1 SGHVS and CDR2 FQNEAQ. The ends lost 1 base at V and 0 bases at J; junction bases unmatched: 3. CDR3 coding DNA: TGTGCCAGCAGCTTAGAATACAGGGGAGCCAAAAACATTCAGTACTTC. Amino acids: CASSLEYRGAKNIQYF.